This T cell receptor beta chain was identified during a study of regulatory T cells in long-lasting Graves disease. Study-level findings and limits: Whereas 966 public clonotypes were shared by new patients, persistent patients shared more, at some 2,500.

The time point: newly diagnosed GD, antithyroid drugs for less than 3 months. PBMCs provided the RNA from which the TCR library was made. Nine-milliliter peripheral blood samples went into EDTA tubes. This clonotype was picked up many times. What it recognizes is unknown. CDR3-region Arm-PCR and iRepertoire HTBI primers produced the TCR beta libraries. One entry per CDR3 protein, called by TCRdb with MiXCR from the multiplex PCR reads. The data contain some 250,000 distinct CDR3 sequences, around a sixth of them singletons. Per germline, CDR1 SNHLY and CDR2 FYNNEI. V was cut by 6 bases and J by 6 bases, with 12 bases left in between. The CDR3 has 14 residues. These data were also filed under a second study, of T cells in Graves' hyperthyroidism and ophthalmopathy. That report notes: Stable Graves' hyperthyroidism denoted no ophthalmopathy progression over 18 months.

The sequence was collected from a woman aged 30 to 39 with Graves disease. V is TRBV2 and J is TRBJ1-6, with no clear D. This specimen was peripheral blood mononuclear cells (PBMCs), taken at new diagnosis, from a patient treated with antithyroid drugs. DNA of the CDR3: TGTGCCAGCAGCGGAAGCTCTACTAATTCACCCCTCCACTTT. As protein: CASSGSSTNSPLHF.